These 25 T cell receptor beta chains came from one sample sequenced in a study of shared clonotypes between healthy human individuals. Sequencing was performed with immunoSEQ multiplex PCR; in TCRdb, only in-frame clones are kept and a portion is missing. The sample comprises over a million clones, around 97% of which are singletons, and approximately 1% rests with the top ten. The material sequenced was naive CD4+ T cells sorted from blood. Specified subset: CD45RA+ positively selected. The receptor set was obtained from a man aged 25-45 years in good health.

Points on this clone: Other DNA sequences in the sample encode the same CDR3. This sequence joins TRBV7-3 and TRBJ1-1, with D unresolved. Deletions cut 1 base from V and 0 bases from J, with 3 bases between. This CDR3 comprises 13 residues. CDR1 and CDR2 (germline): SGHTA, FQGTGA. The CDR3 coding sequence is TGTGCCAGCAGCTTAAGCCTGAACACTGAAGCTTTCTTT. Its protein is CASSLSLNTEAFF.

The V gene is TRBV9, the J gene TRBJ1-3; D not resolved. Germline-derived CDR1 and CDR2 are SGDLS and YYNGEE. The CDR3 sequence is 14 residues long. V was cut by 0 bases and J by 1 base, with 5 bases left in between. The CDR3 is CASSVARSGNTIYF. The CDR3 nucleotides are TGTGCCAGCAGCGTAGCTCGATCTGGAAACACCATATATTTT. Combining the CDR3 with reference TRBV9 and TRBJ1-3 gives the whole variable domain DSGVTQTPKHLITATGQRVTLRCSPRSGDLSVYWYQQSLDQGLQFLIQYYNGEERAKGNILERFSAQQFPDLHSELNLSSLELGDSALYFCASSVARSGNTIYFGEGSWLTVV.

V and J are TRBV13 and TRBJ2-3; D remains unclear. The CDR3 covers 12 residues. The germline CDR1 and CDR2 sequences are PRHDT and FYEKMQ (reference sequence). V lost 2 bases and J lost 4, with 4 bases in between. CDR3 nucleotides: TGTGCCAGCAGCTTAAGATCAGATACGCAGTATTTT. Its protein product is CASSLRSDTQYF. Filled out from reference TRBV13 and TRBJ2-3, the complete variable domain reads AAGVIQSPRHLIKEKRETATLKCYPIPRHDTVYWYQQGPGQDPQFLISFYEKMQSDKGSIPDRFSAQQFSDYHSELNMSSLELGDSALYFCASSLRSDTQYFGPGTRLTVL.

The gene calls are TRBV2 and TRBJ2-7; TRBD2 matches at 8 bases. The V gene's germline CDR1 is SNHLY and CDR2 FYNNEI. The CDR3 sequence is 13 residues long. J was trimmed by 2 bases and V by 10 bases; bases with no gene match: 7. CDR3 in amino acids: CATGGWDTYEQYF. DNA of the CDR3: TGTGCCACGGGGGGGTGGGACACCTACGAGCAGTACTTC.

This clone was counted between two and nine times. J is TRBJ2-1 and V is TRBV19; 8 bases agree with TRBD2. The CDR3 covers 15 residues. Looked up from germline, CDR1 is LNHDA and CDR2 is SQIVND (reference sequence). V shed 6 bases and J 6 bases; nucleotides not matched to a gene: 10. As DNA, the CDR3 is TGTGCCAGTAGCGGAGCGGGACTAGTGGGCAATGAGCAGTTCTTC. This sequence encodes CASSGAGLVGNEQFF.

The V gene is TRBV7-6, the J gene TRBJ2-7; no firm D call. The CDR3 is 12 residues long. V was shortened by 3 bases and J by 6 bases, with 9 bases between the two germline ends. Germline V gives CDR1 SGHVS, CDR2 FNYEAQ. CDR3 sequence reads: CASSLVRGEQYF. The CDR3 region has the DNA TGTGCCAGCAGCTTGGTACGAGGCGAGCAGTACTTC. The whole variable domain, remainder taken from reference TRBV7-6 and TRBJ2-7, is GAGVSQSPRYKVTKRGQDVALRCDPISGHVSLYWYRQALGQGPEFLTYFNYEAQQDKSGLPNDRFSAERPEGSISTLTIQRTEQRDSAMYRCASSLVRGEQYFGPGTRLTVT.

The gene calls are TRBV6-5 and TRBJ2-5, with D possibly matching TRBD2 (6 bases). The CDR3 contains 13 residues. Germline V lookup: CDR1 MNHEY, CDR2 SVGAGI. V was pared by 6 bases and J by 4 bases, with 12 bases between. The CDR3 region is CASRQLAGETQYF. DNA for the CDR3: TGTGCCAGCAGGCAACTAGCAGGAGAGACCCAGTACTTC.

This sequence joins TRBV2 and TRBJ1-4; D not resolved. The germline V gene has CDR1 SNHLY and CDR2 FYNNEI. V was cut by 0 bases and J by 4 bases, with 6 bases left in between. This CDR3 contains 14 residues. CDR3 bases: TGTGCCAGCAGTGAAGCGGATGGTAATGAAAAACTGTTTTTT. Its translation is CASSEADGNEKLFF.

The J gene is TRBJ1-4, the V gene TRBV6-1; D remains unclear. The V end was cut by 1 base, the J end by 7 bases, with 7 bases between. There are 13 residues in the CDR3. Germline CDR1 is MNHNS and CDR2 is SASEGT. The CDR3 spells CASSEVRSEKLFF. In DNA form, the CDR3 reads TGTGCCAGCAGTGAAGTTCGGAGTGAAAAACTGTTTTTT.

J is TRBJ2-3 and V is TRBV10-1, with TRBD2 identical over 11 bases. The germline V gene has CDR1 WNHNN and CDR2 SYGVQD (reference sequence). With V trimmed by 0 bases and J by 10 bases, 9 bases remained unmatched. This CDR3 comprises 16 residues. CDR3 nucleotides: TGCGCCAGCAGTGAGTCGTTAGGACTAGCGGGTTCGGCGCAGTATTTT. This gives the protein CASSESLGLAGSAQYF.

V gene TRBV30 combines with J gene TRBJ2-1; D is unclear. CDR3 length equals 14 residues. Germline lookup yields CDR1 GTSNPN and CDR2 SVGIG (reference sequence). The ends were cut back, 3 bases at V and 2 bases at J, with 11 bases in the middle. In DNA form, the CDR3 reads TGTGCCTGGAGGATGCGCTTGCCCTACAATGAGCAGTTCTTC. Encoded protein: CAWRMRLPYNEQFF.

This sequence joins TRBV7-2 and TRBJ2-2, with 7 bases lining up with TRBD2. The V segment lost 7 bases and the J segment 0 bases; nucleotides outside the gene matches: 14. This CDR3 region has 18 residues. Germline V gene sequence: CDR1 SGHTA, CDR2 FQGNSA. For the CDR3, the DNA is TGTGCCAGCACCCAACGAGGCGGGAGCTACGCGAACACCGGGGAGCTGTTTTTT. This sequence encodes CASTQRGGSYANTGELFF. Variable domain in full (rest from reference TRBV7-2 and TRBJ2-2): GAGVSQSPSNKVTEKGKDVELRCDPISGHTALYWYRQSLGQGLEFLIYFQGNSAPDKSGLPSDRFSAERTGGSVSTLTIQRTQQEDSAVYLCASTQRGGSYANTGELFFGEGSRLTVL.

The sample holds a few counts of this clone. This chain uses TRBV4-2 with TRBJ2-5; 8 bases are shared with TRBD2. CDR1 and CDR2 from the germline V gene are LGHNA and YNFKEQ. The V and J ends lost 4 bases and 2 bases, in that order; junction bases with no gene match: 6. The CDR3 is 15 amino acids. As DNA, the CDR3 is TGTGCCAGCAGCCCGGTTGGCGGGGGGCAAGAGACCCAGTACTTC. This translates into CASSPVGGGQETQYF.

This chain connects TRBV2 to TRBJ2-5; 11 nucleotides agree with TRBD2. The CDR3 is 16 residues long. Trimming removed 6 bases from V and 3 bases from J; junction bases left unmatched: 9. CDR1 and CDR2 (germline): SNHLY, FYNNEI. For the CDR3, the DNA is TGTGCCAGCAGGGGACTAGCGGTTCGCCCAAAAGAGACCCAGTACTTC. Translating it yields CASRGLAVRPKETQYF.

In the case of this clone: One junction end disagrees with the germline gene, perhaps due to a read error. This sequence joins TRBV18 and TRBJ2-7, with TRBD1 identical over 10 bases. In germline, CDR1 is KGHSH, CDR2 LQKENI. This CDR3 is 12 amino acids long. CDR3 in DNA: TGTGCCAGCTCACCGGCCGGGACAGGGGTTCACTTC. Its protein product is CASSPAGTGVHF. Variable domain in full (rest from reference TRBV18 and TRBJ2-7): NAGVMQNPRHLVRRRGQEARLRCSPMKGHSHVYWYRQLPEEGLKFMVYLQKENIIDESGMPKERFSAEFPKEGPSILRIQQVVRGDSAAYFCASSPAGTGVHFGPGTRLTVT.

This clone was counted between two and nine times. The rearrangement uses TRBV11-2 and TRBJ1-2; maybe TRBD1 (6 bases). CDR3 length: 14 residues. The V gene's germline CDR1 is SGHAT and CDR2 FQNNGV. Trimming removed 2 bases at V and 6 bases at J, with 13 bases between. CDR3 protein: CASSLRQAEDGYTF. The CDR3 DNA sequence: TGTGCCAGCAGCTTACGACAGGCGGAGGATGGCTACACCTTC. Full variable domain (rest looked up from reference TRBV11-2 and TRBJ1-2): EAGVAQSPRYKIIEKRQSVAFWCNPISGHATLYWYQQILGQGPKLLIQFQNNGVVDDSQLPKDRFSAERLKGVDSTLKIQPAKLEDSAVYLCASSLRQAEDGYTFGSGTRLTVV.

This rearrangement joins TRBV11-2 to TRBJ2-3, with TRBD2 identical over 10 bases. The J segment lost 3 bases and the V segment lost 6 bases, leaving 9 bases of the junction unmatched. The CDR3 is 16 amino acids. Looked up from germline, CDR1 is SGHAT and CDR2 is FQNNGV. The CDR3 spells CASSHGPGLATDTQYF. In DNA form, the CDR3 reads TGTGCCAGCAGTCATGGACCGGGACTAGCGACAGATACGCAGTATTTT.

The chain carries TRBV19 and TRBJ2-2; 8 bases line up with TRBD1. The CDR3 covers 16 residues. CDR1 is LNHDA and CDR2 is SQIVND in the germline V gene (reference sequence). The V and J ends lost 4 bases and 0 bases, in that order; junction bases with no gene match: 4. CDR3 amino acids: CASSRGTGANTGELFF. Here the CDR3 DNA reads TGTGCCAGTAGTAGAGGGACAGGCGCGAACACCGGGGAGCTGTTTTTT.

The chain couples TRBV5-1 to TRBJ2-7, with D perhaps given as TRBD1 or TRBD2 (6 bases each). The CDR3 is 16 residues long. Germline V lookup: CDR1 SGHRS, CDR2 YFSETQ. Between the trimmed V and J ends, which lost 0 bases and 0 bases, there was a span of 13 bases. The CDR3 DNA is TGCGCCAGCAGCTTGGTAGGGGGAGGAACCTCCTACGAGCAGTACTTC. Translation: CASSLVGGGTSYEQYF. The full variable domain, its missing parts supplied by reference TRBV5-1 and TRBJ2-7, is KAGVTQTPRYLIKTRGQQVTLSCSPISGHRSVSWYQQTPGQGLQFLFEYFSETQRNKGNFPGRFSGRQFSNSRSEMNVSTLELGDSALYLCASSLVGGGTSYEQYFGPGTRLTVT.

The chain is built from TRBV5-6 and TRBJ2-7; D may be TRBD1 or TRBD2 (5 bases each). CDR1 and CDR2 (germline): SGHDT, YYEEEE. The V end lost 4 bases, the J end lost 7 bases, and 18 bases lay between the germline ends. This CDR3 region has 14 residues. For the CDR3, the DNA is TGTGCCAGCAGCAGGCTGGGGCGCTCGGGGGAGCAGTACTTC. This encodes CASSRLGRSGEQYF.

In this sample, this clone turned up a few times. The rearrangement links TRBV18 to TRBJ2-1; TRBD1 or TRBD2 may be the D gene (5 bases each). CDR1 is KGHSH, CDR2 LQKENI, per germline. The CDR3 is 13 residues long. V lost 3 bases to trimming and J lost 12 bases, with 15 bases between them. The CDR3 loop reads CASSPDSERGQFF. DNA for the CDR3: TGTGCCAGCTCACCGGATTCGGAGAGGGGGCAGTTCTTC.

The chain is built from TRBV4-1 and TRBJ2-7, with D uncertain. The V and J ends lost 2 bases and 0 bases respectively, with 11 bases between them. Germline-derived CDR1 and CDR2 are MGHRA and YSYEKL. The CDR3 extends over 15 amino acids. The CDR3 coding sequence is TGCGCCAGCAGCCAAAGGGAAGGACCCTCCTACGAGCAGTACTTC. Protein sequence: CASSQREGPSYEQYF.

CDR3 protein: CASSQEDGRTDTQYF. In DNA form, the CDR3 reads TGTGCCAGCAGCCAAGAGGACGGGCGCACAGATACGCAGTATTTT. The V and J genes are TRBV14 and TRBJ2-3; D gene uncertain. Germline V gene sequence: CDR1 SGHDN, CDR2 FVKESK. The V end was cut by 0 bases, the J end by 1 base, with 8 bases between. The CDR3 sequence is 15 residues long.

The chain is built from TRBV19 and TRBJ2-1, with D maybe TRBD2 (5 bases). The germline gives CDR1 LNHDA, CDR2 SQIVND (reference sequence). With 6 bases removed from V and 13 bases from J, the gap between germline ends came to 16 bases. The CDR3 has 12 residues. CDR3 sequence reads: CASSRDVRPQFF. CDR3 sequence (DNA): TGTGCCAGTAGCCGGGATGTGCGGCCCCAGTTCTTC.

J is TRBJ1-4 and V is TRBV5-1; D ambiguous. There are 13 residues in the CDR3. The V gene's germline CDR1 is SGHRS and CDR2 YFSETQ. V lost 2 bases and J 11 bases, leaving 13 bases between the germline ends. CDR3 sequence: CASSFTSGEKLFF. In nucleotides, the CDR3 is TGCGCCAGCAGCTTCACCAGCGGGGAGAAACTGTTTTTT. The whole variable domain, filled in from reference TRBV5-1 and TRBJ1-4, reads KAGVTQTPRYLIKTRGQQVTLSCSPISGHRSVSWYQQTPGQGLQFLFEYFSETQRNKGNFPGRFSGRQFSNSRSEMNVSTLELGDSALYLCASSFTSGEKLFFGSGTQLSVL.